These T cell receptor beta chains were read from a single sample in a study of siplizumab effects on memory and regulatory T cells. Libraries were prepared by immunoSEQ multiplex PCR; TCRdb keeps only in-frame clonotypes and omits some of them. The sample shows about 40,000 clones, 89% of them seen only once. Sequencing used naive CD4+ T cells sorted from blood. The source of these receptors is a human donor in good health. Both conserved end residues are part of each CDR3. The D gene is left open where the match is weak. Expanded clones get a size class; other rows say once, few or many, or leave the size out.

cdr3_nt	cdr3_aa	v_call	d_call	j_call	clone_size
TGTGCCTGGAGTGAGGGACAGGCCGCCTACGAGCAGTACTTC	CAWSEGQAAYEQYF	TRBV30	TRBD1	TRBJ2-7	.
TGTGCCAGCAGTTGGACAGGGGGGGGGATTCGCAATGAGCAGTTCTTC	CASSWTGGGIRNEQFF	TRBV6-5	TRBD1	TRBJ2-1	.
TGCGCCAGCAGCGTTACAATAATCGGGCCTAATGAGCAGTTCTTC	CASSVTIIGPNEQFF	TRBV5-1	.	TRBJ2-1	.
TGTGCCACCAGCAGAGCCGGGACGGCAAGGGAGACCCAGTACTTC	CATSRAGTARETQYF	TRBV15	.	TRBJ2-5	.
TGTGCCAGCAGCCAAAGGGACCAAGAGACCCAGTACTTC	CASSQRDQETQYF	TRBV11-3	.	TRBJ2-5	.
TGTGCCAGTAAGTCAGGGACCCGGGGCGAGCAGTACTTC	CASKSGTRGEQYF	TRBV19	.	TRBJ2-7	.
TGCAGCGTTGAAGGATTTCTAACGAATGAGCAGTTCTTC	CSVEGFLTNEQFF	TRBV29-1	.	TRBJ2-1	once
TGTGCCAGCAGCGCCCCCGCCTTGGGTGAGCAGTTCTTC	CASSAPALGEQFF	TRBV9	.	TRBJ2-1	.
TGTGCCAGTAGTATGGTTAGCGGGGGGGCGCGGTCCTACAATGAGCAGTTCTTC	CASSMVSGGARSYNEQFF	TRBV19	TRBD2	TRBJ2-1	.
TGTGCCATGCCGGGGGGACAGGGGGGTACAGATACGCAGTATTTT	CAMPGGQGGTDTQYF	TRBV6-1	TRBD1	TRBJ2-3	.
TGTGCCATCAGTGTCCAAACAGGGGCTAACACCGGGGAGCTGTTTTTT	CAISVQTGANTGELFF	TRBV10-3	TRBD1	TRBJ2-2	.
TGTGCCACCAGCAGAGGATTCAACAGGGAATCTGGGGCCAACGTCCTGACTTTC	CATSRGFNRESGANVLTF	TRBV15	.	TRBJ2-6	.
TGCGCCAGCAGCTTGGGACAGGGGGCATACGAGCAGTACTTC	CASSLGQGAYEQYF	TRBV5-1	TRBD1	TRBJ2-7	.
TGTGCCTCCTCCCTACAGGGGGAAGATGGCTACACCTTC	CASSLQGEDGYTF	TRBV30	TRBD1	TRBJ1-2	few
TGCGCCAGCAGCTCCGGGACAGGGGGCGATACGCAGTATTTT	CASSSGTGGDTQYF	TRBV5-1	TRBD1	TRBJ2-3	.
TGTGCCAGCAGCTTACCCCCTAGTATCTACAATGAGCAGTTCTTC	CASSLPPSIYNEQFF	TRBV11-2	.	TRBJ2-1	.
TGTGCCAGCAGTGAATCAAGAGGGGTTGAGGGCTACACCTTC	CASSESRGVEGYTF	TRBV2	.	TRBJ1-2	.
TGTGCCAGCAGCGAGACAGGGTTGAGAGCTTACATGAACACTGAAGCTTTCTTT	CASSETGLRAYMNTEAFF	TRBV2	TRBD1	TRBJ1-1	.
TGCAGCGGAACGACAGGGGCTGGAAACACCATATATTTT	CSGTTGAGNTIYF	TRBV29-1	TRBD1	TRBJ1-3	.
TGTGCCACCAGCAGAGTGCAGTCTGTGTCTGGGGCCAACGTCCTGACTTTC	CATSRVQSVSGANVLTF	TRBV15	.	TRBJ2-6	.
TGTGCCAGCAGCTTGTCCGGCGGACCCGGAACAGATACGCAGTATTTT	CASSLSGGPGTDTQYF	TRBV5-4	.	TRBJ2-3	.